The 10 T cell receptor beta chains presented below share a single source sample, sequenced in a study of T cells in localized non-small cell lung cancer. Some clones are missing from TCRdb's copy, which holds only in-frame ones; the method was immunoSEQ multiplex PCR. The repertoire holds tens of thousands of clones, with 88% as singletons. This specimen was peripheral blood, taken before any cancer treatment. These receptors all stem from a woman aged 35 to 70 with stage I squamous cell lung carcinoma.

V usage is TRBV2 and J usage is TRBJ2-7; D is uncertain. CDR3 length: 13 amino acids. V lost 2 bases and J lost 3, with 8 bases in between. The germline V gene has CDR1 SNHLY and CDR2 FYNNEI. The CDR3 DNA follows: TGTGCCAGCAGTGAATTTAAAGGCTACGAGCAGTACTTC. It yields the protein CASSEFKGYEQYF.

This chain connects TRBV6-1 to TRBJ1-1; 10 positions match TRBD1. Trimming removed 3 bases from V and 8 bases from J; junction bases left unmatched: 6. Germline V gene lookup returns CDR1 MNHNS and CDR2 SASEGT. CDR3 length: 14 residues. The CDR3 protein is CASSDGQGVGEAFF. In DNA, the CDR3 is TGTGCCAGCAGTGATGGACAGGGGGTCGGGGAAGCTTTCTTT.

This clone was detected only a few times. In DNA, the CDR3 is TGTGCCAGCAGCTTTTATTTGACAGGAAACACCATATATTTT. It specifies CASSFYLTGNTIYF. The chain couples TRBV7-2 to TRBJ1-3; D gene uncertain. The CDR3 contains 14 residues. CDR1 is SGHTA and CDR2 is FQGNSA in the germline V gene. Between the trimmed V and J ends, which lost 3 bases and 4 bases, there was a span of 10 bases.

The DNA for the CDR3 is TGTGCCAGCAGTCGGTGGGGCGGGGACACCGGGGAGCTGTTTTTT. It translates to CASSRWGGDTGELFF. The V gene is TRBV2, the J gene TRBJ2-2, with D tentatively TRBD2 (6 bases). CDR1 is SNHLY and CDR2 is FYNNEI in the germline V gene. V lost 5 bases and J lost 3, with 13 bases in between. The CDR3 has 15 residues.

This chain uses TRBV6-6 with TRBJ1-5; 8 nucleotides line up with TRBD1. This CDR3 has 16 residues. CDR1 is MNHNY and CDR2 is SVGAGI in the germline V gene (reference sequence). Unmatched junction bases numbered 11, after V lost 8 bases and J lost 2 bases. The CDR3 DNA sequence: TGTGCCAGCGGACCTAACCAGGGGGCAGGCAATCAGCCCCAGCATTTT. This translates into CASGPNQGAGNQPQHF.

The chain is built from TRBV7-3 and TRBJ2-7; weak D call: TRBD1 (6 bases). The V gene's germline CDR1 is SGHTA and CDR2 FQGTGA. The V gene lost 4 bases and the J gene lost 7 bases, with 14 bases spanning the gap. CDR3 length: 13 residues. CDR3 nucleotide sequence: TGTGCCAGCAGCTCCGGGGCCAGGGGAGAGCAGTACTTC. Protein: CASSSGARGEQYF.

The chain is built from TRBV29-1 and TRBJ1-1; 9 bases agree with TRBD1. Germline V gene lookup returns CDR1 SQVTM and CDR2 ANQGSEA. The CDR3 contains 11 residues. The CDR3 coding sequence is TGCAGTGGGCGACAGGGGGCTGAAGCTTTCTTT. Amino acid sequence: CSGRQGAEAFF.

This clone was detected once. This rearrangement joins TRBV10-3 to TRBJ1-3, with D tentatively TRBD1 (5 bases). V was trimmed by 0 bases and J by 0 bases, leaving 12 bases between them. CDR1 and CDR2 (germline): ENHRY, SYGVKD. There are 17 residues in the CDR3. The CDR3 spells CAISESQGRLSGNTIYF. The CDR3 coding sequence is TGTGCCATCAGTGAGTCCCAGGGTCGCCTCTCTGGAAACACCATATATTTT.

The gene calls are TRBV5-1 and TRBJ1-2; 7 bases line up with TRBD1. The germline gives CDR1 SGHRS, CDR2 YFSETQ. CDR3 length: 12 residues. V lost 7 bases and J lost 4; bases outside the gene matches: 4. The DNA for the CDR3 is TGCGCCAGCCATGACAGGGTCTATGGCTACACCTTC. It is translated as CASHDRVYGYTF.

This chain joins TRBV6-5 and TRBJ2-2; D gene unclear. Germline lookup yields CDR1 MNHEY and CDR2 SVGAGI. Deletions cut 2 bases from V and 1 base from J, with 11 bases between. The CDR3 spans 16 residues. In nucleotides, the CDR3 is TGTGCCAGCAGTTACCCGATCGGTGGGAACACCGGGGAGCTGTTTTTT. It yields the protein CASSYPIGGNTGELFF.